This T cell receptor beta chain was captured by sequencing in a study of Tregs in tolerant kidney transplant recipients. The repertoire was sequenced with immunoSEQ multiplex PCR; TCRdb's copy has only in-frame clones and lacks some. Of fewer than 80,000 clones in the sample, 95% to 98% were seen once. This clone has just one count. Germline lookup yields CDR1 SNHLY and CDR2 FYNNEI. V shed 7 bases and J shed 11 bases, with 20 bases lying between them. The CDR3 totals 14 residues. Sequencing was performed on CD4+ T cells from blood, taken before the transplant. This TCR was recovered from a human donor who received a combined kidney and bone marrow transplant. V and J are TRBV2 and TRBJ1-4; no firm D call. This CDR3 reads CASKDGGLMKKLFF. The CDR3 nucleotides are TGTGCCAGCAAAGACGGAGGTCTAATGAAGAAACTGTTTTTT.